Listed below are T cell receptor beta chains from one sample, sequenced in a study of shared clonotypes between healthy human individuals. Generated by immunoSEQ multiplex PCR, the TCRdb table keeps only in-frame clones and is missing some. Of 760,000 or so clones in the sample, about 96% are singletons; the top ten hold under 0.25%. Sequencing used naive CD8+ T cells sorted from blood. These receptors originate from a man younger than 45 in good health. CDR3s include the opening cysteine and the closing phenylalanine or tryptophan. The D gene is left open where the match is weak. Expanded clones get a size class; other rows say once, few or many, or leave the size out.

J gene: TRBJ1-4
D gene: .
clone size: once
V gene: TRBV7-2
CDR3 protein: CASSSAGRGAGLDEKLFF
CDR3 DNA: TGTGCCAGCAGCTCGGCGGGCAGAGGTGCAGGGTTGGATGAAAAACTGTTTTTT

J gene: TRBJ2-7
D gene: .
clone size: once
V gene: TRBV5-1
CDR3 protein: CASSLAPYEQYF
CDR3 DNA: TGCGCCAGCAGCTTGGCCCCCTACGAGCAGTACTTC

J gene: TRBJ1-3
D gene: .
clone size: once
V gene: TRBV7-9
CDR3 protein: CASSKMLKSSGNTIYF
CDR3 DNA: TGTGCCAGCAGCAAGATGCTGAAAAGCTCTGGAAACACCATATATTTT

J gene: TRBJ1-1
D gene: .
clone size: .
V gene: TRBV27
CDR3 protein: CASSTNRVGEAFF
CDR3 DNA: TGTGCCAGCAGTACCAACAGGGTAGGTGAAGCTTTCTTT

J gene: TRBJ2-1
D gene: TRBD2
clone size: .
V gene: TRBV5-1
CDR3 protein: CASRRTSAPSGPYNEQFF
CDR3 DNA: TGCGCCAGCAGACGGACTAGCGCGCCGTCAGGCCCTTACAATGAGCAGTTCTTC

J gene: TRBJ1-5
D gene: .
clone size: .
V gene: TRBV19
CDR3 protein: CASSIRTEVYSNQPQHF
CDR3 DNA: TGTGCCAGTAGTATACGGACGGAAGTCTATAGCAATCAGCCCCAGCATTTT

J gene: TRBJ2-7
D gene: TRBD2
clone size: .
V gene: TRBV5-5
CDR3 protein: CASSWTSVDTYEQYF
CDR3 DNA: TGTGCCAGCAGCTGGACTAGCGTAGATACCTACGAGCAGTACTTC

J gene: TRBJ2-7
D gene: TRBD1
clone size: .
V gene: TRBV19
CDR3 protein: CASSSGQGMSSYEQYF
CDR3 DNA: TGTGCCAGTAGTAGCGGACAGGGGATGAGCTCCTACGAGCAGTACTTC

J gene: TRBJ2-1
D gene: TRBD2
clone size: .
V gene: TRBV15
CDR3 protein: CATSSRGTSVYNEQFF
CDR3 DNA: TGTGCCACCAGCAGTAGGGGGACTAGCGTCTACAATGAGCAGTTCTTC

J gene: TRBJ2-3
D gene: .
clone size: .
V gene: TRBV18
CDR3 protein: CASSPNPDRRWDTDTQYF
CDR3 DNA: TGTGCCAGCTCACCCAACCCAGACAGGCGGTGGGACACAGATACGCAGTATTTT

J gene: TRBJ2-7
D gene: TRBD1
clone size: .
V gene: TRBV9
CDR3 protein: CASSVDAGQGPDEQYF
CDR3 DNA: TGTGCCAGCAGCGTAGATGCGGGACAGGGGCCCGACGAGCAGTACTTC

J gene: TRBJ2-7
D gene: TRBD1
clone size: .
V gene: TRBV27
CDR3 protein: CASSLRGTGYEQYF
CDR3 DNA: TGTGCCAGCAGTTTAAGGGGGACAGGCTACGAGCAGTACTTC

J gene: TRBJ2-5
D gene: TRBD2
clone size: .
V gene: TRBV4-1
CDR3 protein: CASSQGGTSGWGETQYF
CDR3 DNA: TGCGCCAGCAGCCAAGGAGGGACTAGCGGGTGGGGAGAGACCCAGTACTTC

J gene: TRBJ2-1
D gene: .
clone size: .
V gene: TRBV2
CDR3 protein: CASTGGYNEQFF
CDR3 DNA: TGTGCCAGCACAGGGGGGTACAATGAGCAGTTCTTC

J gene: TRBJ2-7
D gene: .
clone size: .
V gene: TRBV6-1
CDR3 protein: CASSALGPPEQYF
CDR3 DNA: TGTGCCAGCAGTGCATTAGGCCCCCCCGAGCAGTACTTC

J gene: TRBJ2-5
D gene: .
clone size: .
V gene: TRBV7-8
CDR3 protein: CASSTTGIIQETQYF
CDR3 DNA: TGTGCCAGCAGCACCACAGGGATTATCCAAGAGACCCAGTACTTC

J gene: TRBJ2-7
D gene: TRBD1
clone size: .
V gene: TRBV7-8
CDR3 protein: CASSLPRTGPEQYF
CDR3 DNA: TGTGCCAGCAGCTTACCCCGGACAGGGCCCGAGCAGTACTTC

J gene: TRBJ2-1
D gene: .
clone size: .
V gene: TRBV9
CDR3 protein: CASSVAGTNYNEQFF
CDR3 DNA: TGTGCCAGCAGCGTAGCCGGGACAAACTACAATGAGCAGTTCTTC

J gene: TRBJ2-1
D gene: .
clone size: .
V gene: TRBV29-1
CDR3 protein: CSVLGARNEQFF
CDR3 DNA: TGCAGCGTCCTGGGGGCTAGGAATGAGCAGTTCTTC

J gene: TRBJ2-3
D gene: TRBD2
clone size: .
V gene: TRBV4-2
CDR3 protein: CASSQVGLLAGGTDTQYF
CDR3 DNA: TGTGCCAGCAGCCAAGTAGGCCTACTAGCGGGCGGCACAGATACGCAGTATTTT

J gene: TRBJ2-2
D gene: TRBD1
clone size: .
V gene: TRBV5-4
CDR3 protein: CASSPGTGMAGELFF
CDR3 DNA: TGTGCCAGCAGCCCGGGGACAGGGATGGCCGGGGAGCTGTTTTTT

J gene: TRBJ1-4
D gene: .
clone size: .
V gene: TRBV28
CDR3 protein: CASSHSLAQNEKLFF
CDR3 DNA: TGTGCCAGCAGTCATTCACTGGCGCAGAATGAAAAACTGTTTTTT

J gene: TRBJ2-1
D gene: TRBD1
clone size: .
V gene: TRBV7-2
CDR3 protein: CASSSRDRVNEQFF
CDR3 DNA: TGTGCCAGCAGCTCCCGGGACAGGGTCAATGAGCAGTTCTTC

J gene: TRBJ2-7
D gene: TRBD2
clone size: .
V gene: TRBV7-6
CDR3 protein: CASSLGLAGGYEQYF
CDR3 DNA: TGTGCCAGCAGCTTAGGGCTAGCGGGAGGATACGAGCAGTACTTC

J gene: TRBJ2-1
D gene: .
clone size: .
V gene: TRBV10-2
CDR3 protein: CASSESILGSYNEQFF
CDR3 DNA: TGCGCCAGCAGTGAGTCGATACTAGGCTCCTACAATGAGCAGTTCTTC

J gene: TRBJ1-5
D gene: .
clone size: .
V gene: TRBV28
CDR3 protein: CASKGLGNQPQHF
CDR3 DNA: TGTGCCAGCAAGGGTCTCGGCAATCAGCCCCAGCATTTT

J gene: TRBJ2-7
D gene: .
clone size: .
V gene: TRBV7-8
CDR3 protein: CASSLPGHNYEQYF
CDR3 DNA: TGTGCCAGCAGCTTGCCGGGTCATAACTACGAGCAGTACTTC

J gene: TRBJ1-2
D gene: .
clone size: .
V gene: TRBV28
CDR3 protein: CASSFNLNYGYTF
CDR3 DNA: TGTGCCAGCAGTTTTAATCTAAACTATGGCTACACCTTC

J gene: TRBJ1-5
D gene: .
clone size: once
V gene: TRBV28
CDR3 protein: CASSLSGEPSDQPQHF
CDR3 DNA: TGTGCCAGCAGTTTGTCGGGGGAACCGAGCGATCAGCCCCAGCATTTT

J gene: TRBJ1-1
D gene: .
clone size: once
V gene: TRBV9
CDR3 protein: CASSGALNTEAFF
CDR3 DNA: TGTGCCAGCAGCGGGGCCCTGAACACTGAAGCTTTCTTT

J gene: TRBJ2-2
D gene: TRBD2
clone size: .
V gene: TRBV9
CDR3 protein: CASSARPGREDDTGELFF
CDR3 DNA: TGTGCCAGCAGCGCTCGACCGGGGCGGGAGGATGACACCGGGGAGCTGTTTTTT

J gene: TRBJ2-7
D gene: .
clone size: once
V gene: TRBV28
CDR3 protein: CASTSPGTNYEQYF
CDR3 DNA: TGTGCCAGCACCTCTCCCGGGACAAATTACGAGCAGTACTTC

J gene: TRBJ1-1
D gene: TRBD1
clone size: .
V gene: TRBV6-5
CDR3 protein: CASSTQGGEAFF
CDR3 DNA: TGTGCCAGCAGTACCCAGGGGGGAGAAGCTTTCTTT

J gene: TRBJ2-7
D gene: .
clone size: .
V gene: TRBV4-1
CDR3 protein: CASSQEGRDSPYEQYF
CDR3 DNA: TGCGCCAGCAGCCAAGAGGGTCGGGACTCGCCCTACGAGCAGTACTTC

J gene: TRBJ1-2
D gene: .
clone size: .
V gene: TRBV13
CDR3 protein: CASSLRSGEDYGYTF
CDR3 DNA: TGTGCCAGCAGCCTGCGGTCCGGAGAGGACTATGGCTACACCTTC

J gene: TRBJ2-7
D gene: TRBD2
clone size: .
V gene: TRBV28
CDR3 protein: CASTTSGIRSYRSYEQYF
CDR3 DNA: TGTGCCAGCACGACTAGCGGGATTAGATCTTACCGATCCTACGAGCAGTACTTC

J gene: TRBJ2-2
D gene: TRBD2
clone size: .
V gene: TRBV28
CDR3 protein: CASSLLAGSGELFF
CDR3 DNA: TGTGCCAGCAGTTTACTAGCGGGAAGTGGGGAGCTGTTTTTT

J gene: TRBJ2-7
D gene: .
clone size: .
V gene: TRBV5-6
CDR3 protein: CASSLPSSWGEQYF
CDR3 DNA: TGTGCCAGCAGCTTGCCTAGCTCCTGGGGAGAGCAGTACTTC

J gene: TRBJ2-7
D gene: TRBD1
clone size: once
V gene: TRBV18
CDR3 protein: CASSQTYRGSWEDEQYF
CDR3 DNA: TGTGCCAGCTCACAGACATACAGGGGATCCTGGGAAGACGAGCAGTACTTC

J gene: TRBJ2-7
D gene: TRBD1
clone size: once
V gene: TRBV9
CDR3 protein: CASSTTGEYEQYF
CDR3 DNA: TGTGCCAGCAGCACGACAGGGGAGTACGAGCAGTACTTC

J gene: TRBJ2-2
D gene: TRBD1
clone size: .
V gene: TRBV7-6
CDR3 protein: CASSFDRGDGELFF
CDR3 DNA: TGTGCCAGCAGCTTCGACAGGGGAGACGGGGAGCTGTTTTTT

J gene: TRBJ2-3
D gene: TRBD2
clone size: .
V gene: TRBV29-1
CDR3 protein: CSGGLDGITDTQYF
CDR3 DNA: TGCAGCGGGGGACTAGACGGGATCACAGATACGCAGTATTTT

J gene: TRBJ2-7
D gene: .
clone size: .
V gene: TRBV20-1
CDR3 protein: CSARVGSEQYF
CDR3 DNA: TGCAGTGCTAGAGTCGGCTCCGAGCAGTACTTC

J gene: TRBJ1-5
D gene: .
clone size: .
V gene: TRBV7-9
CDR3 protein: CASSFLGNQPQHF
CDR3 DNA: TGTGCCAGCAGCTTTTTAGGGAATCAGCCCCAGCATTTT

J gene: TRBJ1-1
D gene: TRBD1
clone size: .
V gene: TRBV6-5
CDR3 protein: CASSYGQGVDAFF
CDR3 DNA: TGTGCCAGCAGTTACGGACAGGGGGTTGACGCTTTCTTT

J gene: TRBJ2-7
D gene: TRBD2
clone size: .
V gene: TRBV4-1
CDR3 protein: CASSQVPSGGYEQYF
CDR3 DNA: TGCGCCAGCAGCCAAGTACCTAGCGGGGGCTACGAGCAGTACTTC

J gene: TRBJ2-1
D gene: TRBD2
clone size: .
V gene: TRBV28
CDR3 protein: CASSLTGGLYNEQFF
CDR3 DNA: TGTGCCAGCAGTTTAACGGGAGGGCTCTACAATGAGCAGTTCTTC

J gene: TRBJ1-1
D gene: .
clone size: once
V gene: TRBV19
CDR3 protein: CASKVGSRGYEAFF
CDR3 DNA: TGTGCCAGTAAGGTGGGCAGCCGGGGGTATGAAGCTTTCTTT

J gene: TRBJ2-5
D gene: .
clone size: .
V gene: TRBV27
CDR3 protein: CASSSARTWEETQYF
CDR3 DNA: TGTGCCAGCAGTTCCGCCCGGACATGGGAAGAGACCCAGTACTTC

J gene: TRBJ2-2
D gene: TRBD2
clone size: once
V gene: TRBV28
CDR3 protein: CASSLPAGVSTGELFF
CDR3 DNA: TGTGCCAGCAGTTTACCCGCGGGAGTTAGCACCGGGGAGCTGTTTTTT

J gene: TRBJ2-5
D gene: TRBD2
clone size: .
V gene: TRBV25-1
CDR3 protein: CASSDPLAGGGETQYF
CDR3 DNA: TGTGCCAGCAGTGACCCACTAGCGGGAGGGGGAGAGACCCAGTACTTC

J gene: TRBJ2-7
D gene: .
clone size: .
V gene: TRBV27
CDR3 protein: CASSEVGASSYEQYF
CDR3 DNA: TGTGCCAGCAGCGAAGTCGGTGCGAGCTCCTACGAGCAGTACTTC

J gene: TRBJ2-7
D gene: TRBD1
clone size: .
V gene: TRBV30
CDR3 protein: CAWSVDRGLEQYF
CDR3 DNA: TGTGCCTGGAGCGTCGACAGGGGGCTCGAGCAGTACTTC

J gene: TRBJ1-1
D gene: .
clone size: .
V gene: TRBV7-9
CDR3 protein: CASSFFQPEAFF
CDR3 DNA: TGTGCCAGCAGCTTTTTCCAGCCTGAAGCTTTCTTT